Reported below is one TCR beta chain. Its antigen remains undetermined. No much larger clone is present one base from it, and per-base qualities are unavailable. The cohort comprised hundreds of healthy bone marrow donors. All cohort members were sampled while nominally healthy, although unrecorded immune exposures were likely present. The donor was CMV seronegative and was included in the group of a few hundred seronegative cohort members. A peripheral blood sample was provided by each donor, and peripheral blood mononuclear cells were used for TCR beta sequencing. Genomic DNA extraction from the blood cell samples was performed with the Qiagen DNeasy Blood Extraction Kit. The source of the sample is a study of cytomegalovirus exposure and HLA in healthy donors listed by TCRdb under 2017. At the level of the whole study: According to an earlier analysis of around 600 of the donors, roughly 180 million T cells yielded 117 million unique TCR beta sequences and about 280 Gb of sequence data. An early release covering roughly 600 HLA-typed donors comprised approximately 300 gigabases of sequencing data and around 80 million unique TCR sequences. Of the 300 to 500 genotyped donors, less than 85% were placed in the genetic ancestry cluster associated with self-reported Caucasian donors. The study was designed to test whether signatures of past pathogen exposure could be identified by cataloging public T cell receptors. The study used immunosequencing to profile the T cell repertoires of approximately 630 subjects and linked those repertoires to cytomegalovirus serostatus. In addition to the first cohort of around 670 subjects, a separate validation cohort of 100 to 150 different subjects was used. To predict cytomegalovirus infection status, the study brought together high-throughput TCR immunosequencing, statistical association of individual TCRs with disease status, and machine learning. A later analysis re-analyzed previously published TCR beta repertoires from roughly 630 donors and added high-resolution HLA genotyping to study TCR occurrence patterns. Rather than using new phenotypic data, the later analysis identified candidate immune exposures from TCR beta sequences and from how often those sequences occurred across donors. An earlier analysis of 587 of the donors used high-throughput TCR beta sequencing to judge whether each TCR beta V gene segment behaved as functional or pseudogenic. Donor age, sex, ethnicity and CMV serostatus were collected together with the repertoire data. Genome-wide SNP genotypes for about 65% of the 666 donors were used in a later genetic analysis, which treated that subset as a discovery cohort. All discovery cohort repertoires had been generated using a single sequencing platform. HLA typing covered class I and class II loci at four-digit resolution. The number of donors typed differed by locus, with roughly 620-630 for A, B, C, DRB1 and DQB1, approximately 500 for DQA1, 600 to 610 for DPA1, and some 470 for DPB1. Because of strong linkage in the cohort, 4 to 6 DR-DQ haplotypes were treated as single units for association and clustering. Among around 400 genotyped donors of the cohort, an average of about 240,000 unique TCR beta nucleotide sequences were sequenced per donor, roughly 20% of them non-productive.

Summary of the overall study and its limitations: A further reported finding was that TCR beta sequences accurately predicted the HLA-A and HLA-B alleles for most subjects in the first cohort. While some public TCRs were present in many individuals, most TCR sequences turned up only very rarely across donors. A cluster of highly shared sequence variants was judged likely to represent a technical artifact of the sequencing pipeline. In vitro tests confirmed that three of the cytomegalovirus-associated TCR beta chains recognize cytomegalovirus antigens. According to a later analysis, parvovirus B19, influenza, CMV and Epstein-Barr virus appeared linked to several top co-occurrence clusters. Only TCR beta chains were sequenced in this cohort, and the absence of alpha or paired-chain data limited detectable features. Linkage disequilibrium might explain the correlated functional status among segregating V segments, but an unknown experimental factor could not be ruled out. A later genetic analysis reported fewer N-insertions in productive TCRs among donors in an Asian-associated ancestry cluster than the roughly 640-donor mean. Compared with equally common non-associated chains, HLA-associated TCR beta chains in a later analysis were more clonally expanded and had lower generation probabilities. About 17 rarely observed V segments, including chromosome 9 orphons, were excluded from the earlier analysis of several hundred of the donors because counts were too low. A later genetic analysis associated a missense DCLRE1C variant with V-gene and J-gene trimming of TCR beta chains, and an independent cohort replicated the association. Because HLA typing was missing for some donors at each locus, association tests included only the typed subset. When HLA alleles, especially DR and DQ, strongly co-occurred, TCR associations were difficult to assign to individual alleles. According to a later analysis, TCR association rates differed among HLA loci, with DRB1 alleles showing the most associated TCRs and HLA-C alleles showing the fewest. The classifier was reported to diagnose cytomegalovirus status with high specificity and sensitivity in both the original cohort and the validation cohort. It was suggested by the authors that the approach could potentially be generalized to other disease states and immunological phenotypes. The study gave a list of around 170 TCR beta chains associated with cytomegalovirus. In a later analysis, most CMV-associated TCR beta chains were found to appear HLA-restricted, with HLA associations seemingly driven largely by CMV exposure. Immune exposure information for the cohort was limited to CMV serostatus. In an earlier analysis of more than 500 of the donors, most TCR beta V segments appeared in productive rearrangements about 87% or about 30% of the time, broadly matching IMGT annotations. In a later analysis, 15,000 to 20,000 TCR beta sequences were associated with specific HLA alleles at a false discovery rate of 0.05. Sequencing depth was assumed to be roughly uniform across donors in the presence/absence analyses, though that assumption may not hold.

The library was produced with the immunoSEQ multiplex PCR assay. A mixture of 60 forward primers for TCR Vbeta segments and 13 reverse primers for TCR Jbeta segments was used in the multiplex PCR. The CDR3 region of rearranged TCR beta genes was amplified from genomic DNA with a multiplex PCR assay. Amplified TCR beta libraries were sequenced as 87-base-pair reads on the Illumina HiSeq System. The paper's data handling went like this. A later analysis counted approximately 84 million unique TCR beta chains across the 700 or so repertoires, and 10 million to 11 million of these chains were shared by at least two donors. Raw reads were error-corrected and collapsed into unique sequences by a nearest-neighbor algorithm in which closely related sequences were merged to remove PCR and sequencing errors. Alignment of CDR3 sequences to IMGT reference sequences was used to assign V, D and J gene segments. Each retained sequence needed at least a six-nucleotide match to both a V gene segment and a J gene segment. A rearrangement counted as productive if the CDR3 had no stop codons and remained in frame with V and J, and every other rearrangement counted as non-productive. CDR3 was defined according to IMGT convention as the region running from the second conserved V-encoded cysteine to the conserved J-encoded phenylalanine. The earlier analysis of a few hundred of the donors excluded any sequence lacking an unambiguous match to a single V gene segment. In an earlier analysis of approximately 610 of the donors, V segments were called functional above 56.7% productive rearrangements and were called segregating when the between-donor standard deviation exceeded 5%. To diagnose cytomegalovirus status from the catalog of TCR beta chain sequences, a statistical classification framework was built. V and J gene assignment, in a later analysis, came from comparing TCR nucleotide sequences with IMGT/GENE-DB human TR gene sequences. The TCRdist pipeline was used in a later analysis to assign CDR3 sequences and most-parsimonious VDJ recombination scenarios. In a later analysis, each TCR beta chain was defined by its CDR3 amino acid sequence together with its V-gene family, and reads lacking a unique V-gene family were excluded. In a later analysis, some 600 highly shared, low-generation-probability nucleotide sequences were removed to address suspected cross-contamination and a sequencing artifact. A later analysis calculated a clonal expansion index for each public chain from normalized within-repertoire ranks of inferred template counts. In a later analysis, generation probabilities were computed using a VDJ recombination model fitted to out-of-frame rearrangements, and the results were checked against IGoR. A later analysis scored TCR-TCR, TCR-HLA and TCR-CMV co-occurrence with hypergeometric tests, applying a repertoire-size bias correction to TCR pairs. False discovery rates were estimated in a later analysis by permuting HLA or CMV assignments 20 times. In a later analysis, co-occurring TCRs were grouped with DBSCAN, and TCRdist sequence similarity was added when clustering was performed within HLA-allele-positive subsets. Co-occurrence clustering excluded repertoires with fewer than 30,000 or more than 120,000 public chains, plus five with anomalous nucleotide sharing. TCRdb took this table from immuneACCESS and kept in-frame rearrangements with V and J called. Such tables lack part of the clones; where checked against another copy, unresolved V genes explain under half of the gap, and the rest is unexplained. Clone size and V and J calls were adopted from that table, with D and trimming inferred from the DNA. This sample has about 130,000 clones in its table, and over 70% of those were observed once. Roughly 3% of the sample is held by the ten biggest clonotypes.

The specimen sequenced was PBMCs. The origin of this receptor is a man aged 30 to 39 in good health and CMV-seronegative.

The sequence in DNA is TGCGCCAGCAGCCAGACAGGGGCTTATGGCTACACCTTC. It specifies CASSQTGAYGYTF. This sequence uses TRBV10-1 and TRBJ1-2; 8 bases in between match TRBD1. Germline trimming: 6 bases from V, 5 bases from J; junction bases outside gene matches: 5. There are 13 amino acids in the CDR3, from cysteine to phenylalanine inclusive. The DNA shown is the 39-base CDR3, in frame from base 1. From a lookup of the germline V gene (reference sequence), CDR1 and CDR2 are WNHNN and SYGVQD.